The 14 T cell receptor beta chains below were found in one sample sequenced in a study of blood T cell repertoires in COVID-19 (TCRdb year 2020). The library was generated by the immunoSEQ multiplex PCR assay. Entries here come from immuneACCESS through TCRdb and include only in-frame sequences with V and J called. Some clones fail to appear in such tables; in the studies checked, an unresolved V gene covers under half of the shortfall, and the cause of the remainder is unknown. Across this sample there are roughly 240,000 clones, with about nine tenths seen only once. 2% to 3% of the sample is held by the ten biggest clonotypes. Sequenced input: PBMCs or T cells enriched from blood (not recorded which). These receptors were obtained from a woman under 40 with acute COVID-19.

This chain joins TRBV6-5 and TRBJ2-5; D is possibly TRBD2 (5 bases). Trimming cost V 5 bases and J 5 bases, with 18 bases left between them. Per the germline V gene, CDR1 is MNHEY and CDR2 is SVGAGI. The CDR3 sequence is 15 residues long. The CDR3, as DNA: TGTGCCAGCAGTCCAACCGCAAGGGAGAGGGAGACCCAGTACTTC. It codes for CASSPTARERETQYF.

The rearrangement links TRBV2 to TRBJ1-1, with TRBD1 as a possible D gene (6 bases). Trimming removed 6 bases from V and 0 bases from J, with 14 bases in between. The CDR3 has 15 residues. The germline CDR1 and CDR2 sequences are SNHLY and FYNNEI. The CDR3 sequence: CASRSGTTMNTEAFF. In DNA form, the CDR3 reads TGTGCCAGCAGGTCCGGGACAACAATGAACACTGAAGCTTTCTTT.

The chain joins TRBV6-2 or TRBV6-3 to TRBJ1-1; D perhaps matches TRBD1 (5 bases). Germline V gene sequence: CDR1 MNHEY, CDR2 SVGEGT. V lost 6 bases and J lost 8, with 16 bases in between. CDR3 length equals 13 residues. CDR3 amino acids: CASSSGQSYEAFF. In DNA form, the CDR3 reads TGTGCCAGCAGCTCCGGACAATCCTACGAAGCTTTCTTT.

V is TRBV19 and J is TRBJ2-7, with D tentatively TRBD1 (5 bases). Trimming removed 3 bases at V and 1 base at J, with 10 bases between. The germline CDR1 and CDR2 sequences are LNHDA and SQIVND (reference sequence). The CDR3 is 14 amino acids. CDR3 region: CASSISRESYEQYF. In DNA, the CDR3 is TGTGCCAGTAGTATTAGCAGGGAATCCTACGAGCAGTACTTC.

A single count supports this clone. CDR3 in DNA: TGCGCCAGCAGCCAAGCCGCGGGGGCGACTAATGAAAAACTGTTTTTT. It translates to CASSQAAGATNEKLFF. The chain is built from TRBV4-3 and TRBJ1-4; D may be TRBD1 (6 bases). The V gene's germline CDR1 is LGHNA and CDR2 YSLEER. The CDR3 is 16 amino acids. Trimming removed 1 base from V and 2 bases from J, with 11 bases in between.

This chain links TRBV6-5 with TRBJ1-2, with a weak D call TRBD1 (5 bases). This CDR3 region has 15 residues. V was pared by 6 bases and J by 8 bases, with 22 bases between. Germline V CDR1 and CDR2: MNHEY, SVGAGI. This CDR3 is CASSPDPTASLGYTF. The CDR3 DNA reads TGTGCCAGCAGCCCCGACCCGACAGCCTCTCTGGGCTACACCTTC.

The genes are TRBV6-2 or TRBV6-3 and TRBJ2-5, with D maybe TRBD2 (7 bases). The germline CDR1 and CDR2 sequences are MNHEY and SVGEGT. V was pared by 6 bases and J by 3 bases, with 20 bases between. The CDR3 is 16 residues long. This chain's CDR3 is CASSSYRWGGKETQYF. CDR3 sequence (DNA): TGTGCCAGCAGCTCGTACCGTTGGGGGGGCAAAGAGACCCAGTACTTC.

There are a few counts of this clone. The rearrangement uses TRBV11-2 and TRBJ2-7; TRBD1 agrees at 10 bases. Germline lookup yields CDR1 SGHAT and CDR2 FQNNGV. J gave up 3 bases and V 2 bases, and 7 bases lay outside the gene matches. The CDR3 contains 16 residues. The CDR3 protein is CASSLNPGQGRYEQYF. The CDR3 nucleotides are TGTGCCAGCAGCTTAAATCCGGGACAGGGGCGCTACGAGCAGTACTTC.

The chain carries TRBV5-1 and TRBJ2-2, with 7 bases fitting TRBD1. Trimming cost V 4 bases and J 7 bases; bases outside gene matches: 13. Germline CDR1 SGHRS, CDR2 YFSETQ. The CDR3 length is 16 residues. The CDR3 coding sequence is TGCGCCAGCAGCCCATACACGGGACAGAGAGACGGGGAGCTGTTTTTT. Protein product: CASSPYTGQRDGELFF. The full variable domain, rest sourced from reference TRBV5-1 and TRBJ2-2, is KAGVTQTPRYLIKTRGQQVTLSCSPISGHRSVSWYQQTPGQGLQFLFEYFSETQRNKGNFPGRFSGRQFSNSRSEMNVSTLELGDSALYLCASSPYTGQRDGELFFGEGSRLTVL.

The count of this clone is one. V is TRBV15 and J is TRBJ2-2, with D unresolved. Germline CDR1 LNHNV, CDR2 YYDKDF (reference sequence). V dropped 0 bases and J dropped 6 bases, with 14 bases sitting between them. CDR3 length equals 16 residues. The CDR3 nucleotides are TGTGCCACCAGCAGAGATCCGTCAGGTCTGTCCGGGGAGCTGTTTTTT. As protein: CATSRDPSGLSGELFF.

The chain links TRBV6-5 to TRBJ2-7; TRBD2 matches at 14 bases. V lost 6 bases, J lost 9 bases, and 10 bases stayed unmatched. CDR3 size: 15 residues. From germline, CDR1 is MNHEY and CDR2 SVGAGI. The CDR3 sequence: CASSLGTSGGIGQYF. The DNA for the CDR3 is TGTGCCAGCAGCTTAGGGACTAGCGGGGGCATCGGGCAGTACTTC.

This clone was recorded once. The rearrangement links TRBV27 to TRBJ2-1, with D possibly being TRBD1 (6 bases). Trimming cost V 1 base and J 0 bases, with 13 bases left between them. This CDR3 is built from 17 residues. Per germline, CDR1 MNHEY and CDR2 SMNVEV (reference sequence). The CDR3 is CASSLWGPLGSYNEQFF. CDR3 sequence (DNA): TGTGCCAGCAGTTTATGGGGGCCCCTGGGCTCCTACAATGAGCAGTTCTTC.

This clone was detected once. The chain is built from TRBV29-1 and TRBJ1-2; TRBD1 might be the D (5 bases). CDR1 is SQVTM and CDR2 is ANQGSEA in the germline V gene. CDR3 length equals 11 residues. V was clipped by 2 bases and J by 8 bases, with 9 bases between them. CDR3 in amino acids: CSVERQGGYTF. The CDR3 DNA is TGCAGCGTTGAAAGGCAGGGAGGCTACACCTTC. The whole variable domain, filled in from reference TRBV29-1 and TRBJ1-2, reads SAVISQKPSRDICQRGTSLTIQCQVDSQVTMMFWYRQQPGQSLTLIATANQGSEATYESGFVIDKFPISRPNLTFSTLTVSNMSPEDSSIYLCSVERQGGYTFGSGTRLTVV.

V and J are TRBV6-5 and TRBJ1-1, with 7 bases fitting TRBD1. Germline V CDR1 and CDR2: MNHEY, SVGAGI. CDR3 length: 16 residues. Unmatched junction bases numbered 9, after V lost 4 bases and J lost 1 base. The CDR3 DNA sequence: TGTGCCAGCAGTTTGAGTCCGGACAGGCCGAACACTGAAGCTTTCTTT. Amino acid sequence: CASSLSPDRPNTEAFF.